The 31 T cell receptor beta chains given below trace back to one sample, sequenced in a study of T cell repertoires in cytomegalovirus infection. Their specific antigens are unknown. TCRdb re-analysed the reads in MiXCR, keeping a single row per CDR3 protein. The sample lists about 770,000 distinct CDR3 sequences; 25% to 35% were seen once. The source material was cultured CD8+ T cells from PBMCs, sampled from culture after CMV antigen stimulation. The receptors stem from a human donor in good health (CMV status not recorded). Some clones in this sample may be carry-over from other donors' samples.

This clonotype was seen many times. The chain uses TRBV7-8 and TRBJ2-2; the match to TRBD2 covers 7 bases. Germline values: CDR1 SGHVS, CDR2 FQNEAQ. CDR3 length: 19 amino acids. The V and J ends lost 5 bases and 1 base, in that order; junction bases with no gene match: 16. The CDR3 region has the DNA TGTGCCAGCAGCCCAAGGGCCCATTTCAGGGAGGGGAACACCGGGGAGCTGTTTTTT. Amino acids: CASSPRAHFREGNTGELFF.

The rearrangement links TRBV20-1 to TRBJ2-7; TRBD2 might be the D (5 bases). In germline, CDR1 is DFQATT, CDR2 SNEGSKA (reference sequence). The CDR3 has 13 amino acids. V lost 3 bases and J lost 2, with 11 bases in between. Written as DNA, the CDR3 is TGCAGTGCTAGGGCGCTTAGCGCCTACGAGCAGTACGTC. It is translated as CSARALSAYEQYV.

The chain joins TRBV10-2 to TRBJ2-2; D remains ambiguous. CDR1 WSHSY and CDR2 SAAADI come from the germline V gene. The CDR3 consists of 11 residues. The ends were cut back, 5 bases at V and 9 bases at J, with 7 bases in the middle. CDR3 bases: TGCGCCAGCAGTTTGAGCAGGGAGCTGTTTTTT. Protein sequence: CASSLSRELFF.

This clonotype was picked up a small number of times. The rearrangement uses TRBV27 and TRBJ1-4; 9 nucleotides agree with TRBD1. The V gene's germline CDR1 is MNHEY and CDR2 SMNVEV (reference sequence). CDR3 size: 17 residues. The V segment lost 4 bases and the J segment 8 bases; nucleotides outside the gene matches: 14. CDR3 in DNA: TGTGCCAGCAGTTACGGACAGGGGTTTGGGCGGGAAGAAAAACTGTTTTTT. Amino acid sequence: CASSYGQGFGREEKLFF.

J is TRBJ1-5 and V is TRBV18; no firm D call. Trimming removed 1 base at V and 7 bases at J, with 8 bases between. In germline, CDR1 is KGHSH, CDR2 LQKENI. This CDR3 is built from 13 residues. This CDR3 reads CASSPLAEQPQHF. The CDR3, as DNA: TGTGCCAGCTCACCACTTGCGGAGCAGCCCCAGCATTTT.

The CDR3 region has the DNA TGTGCCAGCAGCCCGGGTGGCCTCGGAGGCACAGATACGCAGTATTTT. The encoded protein is CASSPGGLGGTDTQYF. The chain carries TRBV27 and TRBJ2-3; D not resolved. Germline CDR1 reads MNHEY; CDR2 reads SMNVEV (reference sequence). The CDR3 is 16 amino acids. The V and J ends lost 6 bases and 1 base respectively, with 17 bases between them.

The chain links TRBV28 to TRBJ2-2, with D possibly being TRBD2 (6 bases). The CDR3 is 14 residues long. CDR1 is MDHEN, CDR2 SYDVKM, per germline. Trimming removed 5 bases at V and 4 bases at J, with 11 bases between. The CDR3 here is CASSLGDSTGELFF. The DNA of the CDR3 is TGTGCCAGCAGTCTCGGGGACTCCACCGGGGAGCTGTTTTTT.

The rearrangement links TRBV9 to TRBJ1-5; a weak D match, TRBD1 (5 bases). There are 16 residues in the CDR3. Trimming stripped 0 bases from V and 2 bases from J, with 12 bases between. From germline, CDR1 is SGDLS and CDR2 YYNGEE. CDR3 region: CASSVDGAVGNQPQHF. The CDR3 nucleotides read TGTGCCAGCAGCGTAGATGGGGCAGTGGGCAATCAGCCCCAGCATTTT.

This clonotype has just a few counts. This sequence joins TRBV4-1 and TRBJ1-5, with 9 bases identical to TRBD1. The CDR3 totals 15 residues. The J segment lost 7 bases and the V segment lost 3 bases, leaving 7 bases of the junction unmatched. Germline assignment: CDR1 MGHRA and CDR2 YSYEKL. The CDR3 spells CASSHLTGGEQPQHF. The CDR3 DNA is TGCGCCAGCAGCCACCTGACAGGGGGTGAACAGCCCCAGCATTTT.

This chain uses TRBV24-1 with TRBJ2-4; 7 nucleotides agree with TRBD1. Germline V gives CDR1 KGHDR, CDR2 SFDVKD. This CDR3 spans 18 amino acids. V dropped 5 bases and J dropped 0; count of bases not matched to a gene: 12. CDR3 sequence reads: CATSGGDRDPLAKNIQYF. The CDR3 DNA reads TGTGCCACCAGTGGCGGCGACAGGGATCCACTAGCCAAAAACATTCAGTACTTC.

The CDR3 loop is CASSGRQGNTGELFF. CDR3 DNA sequence: TGTGCCAGCAGCGGACGACAGGGGAACACCGGGGAGCTGTTTTTT. The chain has TRBV9 and TRBJ2-2; 7 bases map to TRBD1. Trimming removed 3 bases from V and 1 base from J; junction bases left unmatched: 3. The CDR3 covers 15 residues. Germline assignment: CDR1 SGDLS and CDR2 YYNGEE.

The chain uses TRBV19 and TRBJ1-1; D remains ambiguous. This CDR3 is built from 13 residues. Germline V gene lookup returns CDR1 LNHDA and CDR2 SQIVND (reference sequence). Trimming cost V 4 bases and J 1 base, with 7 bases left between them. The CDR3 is CASSSVENTEAFF. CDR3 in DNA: TGTGCCAGTAGTAGCGTAGAGAACACTGAAGCTTTCTTT.

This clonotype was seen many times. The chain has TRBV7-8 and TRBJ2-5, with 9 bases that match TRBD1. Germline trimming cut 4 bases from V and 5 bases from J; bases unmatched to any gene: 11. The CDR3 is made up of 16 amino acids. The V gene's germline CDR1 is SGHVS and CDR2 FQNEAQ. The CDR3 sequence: CASSSLDRGMLETQYF. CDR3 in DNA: TGTGCCAGCAGCTCCTTGGACAGGGGAATGTTGGAGACCCAGTACTTC.

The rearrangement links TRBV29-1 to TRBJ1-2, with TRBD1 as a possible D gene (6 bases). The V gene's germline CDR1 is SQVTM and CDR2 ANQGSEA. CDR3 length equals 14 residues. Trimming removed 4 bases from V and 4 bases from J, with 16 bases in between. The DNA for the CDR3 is TGCAGCGTTGCGACAGGAGCCAATCCCTATGGCTACACCTTC. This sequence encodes CSVATGANPYGYTF. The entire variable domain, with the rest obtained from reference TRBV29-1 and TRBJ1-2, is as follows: SAVISQKPSRDICQRGTSLTIQCQVDSQVTMMFWYRQQPGQSLTLIATANQGSEATYESGFVIDKFPISRPNLTFSTLTVSNMSPEDSSIYLCSVATGANPYGYTFGSGTRLTVV.

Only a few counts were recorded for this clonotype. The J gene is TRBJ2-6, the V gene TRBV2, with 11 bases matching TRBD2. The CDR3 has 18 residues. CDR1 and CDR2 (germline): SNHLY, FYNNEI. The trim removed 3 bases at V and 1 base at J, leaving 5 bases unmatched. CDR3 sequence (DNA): TGTGCCAGCAGTGAGGTCCTAGCGGGGGGTTCTGGGGCCAACGTCCTGACTTTC. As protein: CASSEVLAGGSGANVLTF.

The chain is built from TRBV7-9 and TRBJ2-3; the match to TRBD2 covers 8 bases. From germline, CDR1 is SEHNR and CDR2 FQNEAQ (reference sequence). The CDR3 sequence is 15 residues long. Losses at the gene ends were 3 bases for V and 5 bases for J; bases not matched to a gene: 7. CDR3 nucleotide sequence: TGTGCCAGCAGCTTGAGCGGGGGCAGGGGAGATACGCAGTATTTT. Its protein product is CASSLSGGRGDTQYF.

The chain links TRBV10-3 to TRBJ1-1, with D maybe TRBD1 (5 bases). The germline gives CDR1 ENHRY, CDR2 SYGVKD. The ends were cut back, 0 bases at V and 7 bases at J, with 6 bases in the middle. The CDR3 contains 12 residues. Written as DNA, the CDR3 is TGTGCCATCAGTGAGTCCGGGGGTGAAGCTTTCTTT. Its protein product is CAISESGGEAFF.

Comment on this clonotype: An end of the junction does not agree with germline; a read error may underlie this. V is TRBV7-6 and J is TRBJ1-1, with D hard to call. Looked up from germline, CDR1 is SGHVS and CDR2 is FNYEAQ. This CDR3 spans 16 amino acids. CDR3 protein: CASSPGLWGGFTEAFF. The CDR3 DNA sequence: TGTGCTAGCAGCCCGGGTTTATGGGGAGGATTCACTGAAGCTTTCTTT.

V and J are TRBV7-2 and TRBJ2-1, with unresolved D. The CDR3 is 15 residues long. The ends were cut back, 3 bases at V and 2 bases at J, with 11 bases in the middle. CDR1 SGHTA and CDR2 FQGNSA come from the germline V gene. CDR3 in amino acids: CASSLTLGPYNEQFF. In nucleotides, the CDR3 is TGTGCCAGCAGCTTGACTCTCGGGCCCTACAATGAGCAGTTCTTC. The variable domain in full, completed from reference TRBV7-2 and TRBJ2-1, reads GAGVSQSPSNKVTEKGKDVELRCDPISGHTALYWYRQSLGQGLEFLIYFQGNSAPDKSGLPSDRFSAERTGGSVSTLTIQRTQQEDSAVYLCASSLTLGPYNEQFFGPGTRLTVL.

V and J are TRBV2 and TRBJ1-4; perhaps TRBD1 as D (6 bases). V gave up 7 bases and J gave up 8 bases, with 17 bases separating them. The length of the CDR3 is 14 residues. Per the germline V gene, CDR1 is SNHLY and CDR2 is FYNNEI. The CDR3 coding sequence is TGTGCCAGCATGGAGGGAGGGGGAGGCGAAAAACTGTTTTTT. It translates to CASMEGGGGEKLFF.

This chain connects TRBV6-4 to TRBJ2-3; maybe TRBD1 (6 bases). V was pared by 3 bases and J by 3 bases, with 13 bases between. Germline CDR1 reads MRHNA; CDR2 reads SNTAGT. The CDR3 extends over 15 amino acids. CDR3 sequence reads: CASSESMDSTDTQYF. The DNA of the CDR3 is TGTGCCAGCAGTGAAAGCATGGACAGTACAGATACGCAGTATTTT.

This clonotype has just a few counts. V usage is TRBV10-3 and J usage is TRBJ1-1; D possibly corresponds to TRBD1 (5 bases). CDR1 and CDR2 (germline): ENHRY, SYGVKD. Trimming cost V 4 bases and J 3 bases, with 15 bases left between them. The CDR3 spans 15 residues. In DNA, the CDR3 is TGTGCCATCAGTGGCTCCGAGCGGGGGGACACTGAAGCTTTCTTT. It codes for CAISGSERGDTEAFF.

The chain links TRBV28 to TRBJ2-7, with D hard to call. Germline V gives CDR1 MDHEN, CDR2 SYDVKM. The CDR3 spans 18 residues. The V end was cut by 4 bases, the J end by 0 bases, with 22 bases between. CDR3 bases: TGTGCCAGCAGTTCCAACTCCCGCCCCATAGGACGCTCCTACGAGCAGTACGTC. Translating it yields CASSSNSRPIGRSYEQYV.

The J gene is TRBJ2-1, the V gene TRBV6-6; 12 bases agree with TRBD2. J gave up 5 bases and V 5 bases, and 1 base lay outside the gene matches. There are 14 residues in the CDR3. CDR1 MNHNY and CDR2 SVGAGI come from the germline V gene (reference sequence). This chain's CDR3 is CASSRTSGDNEQFF. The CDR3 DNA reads TGTGCCAGCAGTCGGACTAGCGGGGACAATGAGCAGTTCTTC.

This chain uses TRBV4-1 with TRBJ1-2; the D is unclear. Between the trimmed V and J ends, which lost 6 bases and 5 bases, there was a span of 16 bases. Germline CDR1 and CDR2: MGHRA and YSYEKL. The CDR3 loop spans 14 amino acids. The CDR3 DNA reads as TGCGCCAGCAGGCAGGACGGAAATATTTATGGCTACACCTTC. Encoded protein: CASRQDGNIYGYTF.

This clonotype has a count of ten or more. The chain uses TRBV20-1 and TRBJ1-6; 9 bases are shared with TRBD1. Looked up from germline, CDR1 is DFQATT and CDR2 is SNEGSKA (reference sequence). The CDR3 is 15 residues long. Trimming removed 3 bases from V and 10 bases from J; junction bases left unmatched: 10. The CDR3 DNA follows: TGCAGTGCTAGTCGGAGGGGACAGGGTTTATCACCCCTCCACTTT. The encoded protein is CSASRRGQGLSPLHF.

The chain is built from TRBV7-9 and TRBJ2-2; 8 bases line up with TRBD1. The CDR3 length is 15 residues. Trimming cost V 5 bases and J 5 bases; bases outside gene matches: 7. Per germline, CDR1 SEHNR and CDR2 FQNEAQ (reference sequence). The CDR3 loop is CASSDPRGPTGELFF. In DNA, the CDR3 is TGTGCCAGCAGCGACCCCAGGGGGCCGACCGGGGAGCTGTTTTTT.

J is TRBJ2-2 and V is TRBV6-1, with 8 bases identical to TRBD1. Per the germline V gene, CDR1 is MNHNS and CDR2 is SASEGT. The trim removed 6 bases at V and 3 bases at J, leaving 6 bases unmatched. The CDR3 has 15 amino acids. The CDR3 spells CASRMPGQDTGELFF. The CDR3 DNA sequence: TGTGCCAGCAGAATGCCGGGACAGGACACCGGGGAGCTGTTTTTT.

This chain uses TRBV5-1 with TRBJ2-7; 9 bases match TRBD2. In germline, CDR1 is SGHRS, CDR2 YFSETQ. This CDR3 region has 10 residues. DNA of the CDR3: TGCGCCACCAGGACCGGGACTAGCAGCGTC. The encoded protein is CATRTGTSSV.

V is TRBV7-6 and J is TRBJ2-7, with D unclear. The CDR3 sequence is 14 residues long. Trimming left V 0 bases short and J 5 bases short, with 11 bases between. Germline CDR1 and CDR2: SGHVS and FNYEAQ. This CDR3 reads CASSLAPETNEQYF. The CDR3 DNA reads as TGTGCCAGCAGCTTAGCGCCTGAAACAAACGAGCAGTACTTC.

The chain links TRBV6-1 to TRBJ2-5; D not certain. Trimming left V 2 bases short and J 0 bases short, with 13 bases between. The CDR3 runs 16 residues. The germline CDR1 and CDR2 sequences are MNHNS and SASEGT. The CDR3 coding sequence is TGTGCCAGCAGTGAATTTTCCGCCAGGTACCAAGAGACCCAGTACTTC. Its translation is CASSEFSARYQETQYF.